One sample yielded the 12 T cell receptor beta chains listed below, sequenced in a study of T cell responses to AZD1222 COVID-19 vaccine. Sequenced by immunoSEQ multiplex PCR; TCRdb stores in-frame clones only, minus some. The sample yields some 180,000 clones, roughly 92% seen once. Source: peripheral blood, taken 28 days after the second AZD1222 dose. These TCRs come from an adult who received the AZD1222 COVID-19 vaccine.

The chain recombines TRBV5-6 with TRBJ1-6, with D possibly TRBD1 on 5 matching bases. This CDR3 comprises 14 residues. V gave up 4 bases and J gave up 9 bases, with 14 bases separating them. CDR1 is SGHDT and CDR2 is YYEEEE in the germline V gene. The CDR3 region has the DNA TGTGCCAGCAGCACGACAGCGGACCTTTCACCCCTCCACTTT. It codes for CASSTTADLSPLHF.

The chain couples TRBV6-5 to TRBJ1-5; 7 positions agree with TRBD1. The length of the CDR3 is 15 residues. The V gene's germline CDR1 is MNHEY and CDR2 SVGAGI. With 0 bases clipped from V and 9 bases from J, the junction kept 8 bases outside the gene matches. CDR3 in amino acids: CASSYSNRGAAPQHF. The CDR3 DNA follows: TGTGCCAGCAGTTACTCTAACAGGGGAGCAGCGCCCCAGCATTTT.

The gene calls are TRBV6-5 and TRBJ1-5; D unclear. This CDR3 has 11 residues. Germline CDR1 reads MNHEY; CDR2 reads SVGAGI. The V gene lost 1 base and the J gene lost 9 bases, with 4 bases spanning the gap. The CDR3 DNA reads as TGTGCCAGCAGTTACTACGGGCCCCAGCATTTT. As protein: CASSYYGPQHF.

V usage is TRBV7-8 and J usage is TRBJ1-1, with a tentative D call TRBD1 (6 bases). Trimming cost V 2 bases and J 1 base, with 11 bases left between them. Germline V gene data show CDR1 as SGHVS and CDR2 as FQNEAQ. The CDR3 covers 15 residues. CDR3 nucleotides: TGTGCCAGCAGCTTAAGACGGGGGCGGAACACTGAAGCTTTCTTT. Translated: CASSLRRGRNTEAFF.

This rearrangement joins TRBV19 to TRBJ1-2; D gene unclear. This CDR3 region has 15 residues. Trimming shortened V by 3 bases and J by 6 bases, and 17 bases separated the two germline ends. Germline CDR1 LNHDA, CDR2 SQIVND (reference sequence). CDR3 bases: TGTGCCAGTAGTATCTCGGTCCTTTCCGGGAATGGCTACACCTTC. The encoded protein is CASSISVLSGNGYTF.

The V call is TRBV5-4, the J call TRBJ2-7; TRBD2 matches 11 bases. The V segment lost 4 bases and the J segment 2 bases; nucleotides outside the gene matches: 11. Germline CDR1 SGHNT, CDR2 YYREEE (reference sequence). This CDR3 has 17 amino acids. CDR3 protein: CASSLLQLAGETYEQYF. The CDR3 DNA is TGTGCCAGCAGCCTACTTCAACTAGCGGGGGAAACCTACGAGCAGTACTTC.

The chain is built from TRBV11-2 and TRBJ1-4, with D maybe TRBD1 (6 bases). The CDR3 sequence is 17 residues long. Germline V CDR1 and CDR2: SGHAT, FQNNGV. Trimming cost V 5 bases and J 8 bases, with 24 bases left between them. Here the CDR3 DNA reads TGTGCCAGCAGCCTCAAACTCCCGGGACAACCAGGAGAAAAACTGTTTTTT. Its translation: CASSLKLPGQPGEKLFF.

This chain uses TRBV6-5 with TRBJ1-3; tentatively, D is TRBD1 (5 bases). The V end lost 6 bases, the J end lost 2 bases, and 8 bases lay between the germline ends. This CDR3 has 13 amino acids. Germline-derived CDR1 and CDR2 are MNHEY and SVGAGI. CDR3 loop: CASSIRAGNTIYF. In DNA, the CDR3 is TGTGCCAGCAGCATCAGGGCTGGAAACACCATATATTTT.

This clone has a handful of counts. The chain employs TRBV7-3 and TRBJ1-1; the match to TRBD1 covers 8 bases. The CDR3 is 15 residues long. Looked up from germline, CDR1 is SGHTA and CDR2 is FQGTGA. The trim removed 3 bases at V and 0 bases at J, leaving 3 bases unmatched. The CDR3, as DNA: TGTGCCAGCAGCTTGACAGGGGATATGAACACTGAAGCTTTCTTT. Residues: CASSLTGDMNTEAFF. Supplemented by reference TRBV7-3 and TRBJ1-1, the full variable domain reads GAGVSQTPSNKVTEKGKYVELRCDPISGHTALYWYRQSLGQGPEFLIYFQGTGAADDSGLPNDRFFAVRPEGSVSTLKIQRTERGDSAVYLCASSLTGDMNTEAFFGQGTRLTVV.

The chain's CDR3 is CASSLAGGLGTEAFF. CDR3 nucleotides: TGTGCCAGTAGCCTAGCCGGGGGCCTGGGTACTGAAGCTTTCTTT. V is TRBV19 and J is TRBJ1-1, with D perhaps TRBD1 (6 bases). This CDR3 region has 15 residues. V was cut by 6 bases and J by 5 bases, with 19 bases left in between. Looked up from germline, CDR1 is LNHDA and CDR2 is SQIVND (reference sequence).

This chain joins TRBV7-3 and TRBJ2-1, with 10 bases matching TRBD2. The CDR3 consists of 13 residues. The germline gives CDR1 SGHTA, CDR2 FQGTGA. V dropped 6 bases and J dropped 7; count of bases not matched to a gene: 3. CDR3 sequence: CASRFSGRNEQFF. CDR3 DNA sequence: TGTGCCAGCAGGTTTAGCGGGAGGAATGAGCAGTTCTTC.

The chain is built from TRBV19 and TRBJ2-4, with TRBD1 matching 8 bases. The V segment lost 2 bases and the J segment 5 bases; nucleotides outside the gene matches: 5. The germline V gene has CDR1 LNHDA and CDR2 SQIVND (reference sequence). This CDR3 comprises 15 residues. In DNA, the CDR3 is TGTGCCAGTAGTATAAGAGCAGGGGGCGAAAACATTCAGTACTTC. Protein: CASSIRAGGENIQYF.